These T cell receptor beta chains were read from a single sample in a study of T cells in Graves' hyperthyroidism and ophthalmopathy. TCRdb re-called the multiplex PCR reads through MiXCR, storing one row per CDR3 protein. In the table there are approximately 500,000 distinct CDR3 sequences, 46% of which are singletons. The material sequenced was peripheral blood or thyroid tissue (not recorded which). Receptors originate from a woman under 30 with Graves' hyperthyroidism. Both conserved end residues are part of each CDR3. A D gene is named only where the DNA matches it firmly. Only part of the rows carry a size: once, few, many, or a class if the clone is expanded.

j_gene: TRBJ2-7
v_gene: TRBV7-9
d_gene: -
abundance: many
CDR3nt: TGTGCCAGCAGCGGCAGGGTAGAGCAGTACTTC
CDR3aa: CASSGRVEQYF

j_gene: TRBJ2-2
v_gene: TRBV24-1
d_gene: -
abundance: -
CDR3nt: TGTGCCACCGACCGGGCGAACACTGGGGAGCTGTTTTTT
CDR3aa: CATDRANTGELFF

j_gene: TRBJ2-2
v_gene: TRBV6-5
d_gene: -
abundance: many
CDR3nt: TGTGCCAGCCGGACGGGCCCCGGGGAGCTGTTTTTT
CDR3aa: CASRTGPGELFF

j_gene: TRBJ1-4
v_gene: TRBV20-1
d_gene: -
abundance: -
CDR3nt: TGCAGTGCTAGAGGTTTCGGGGGCGGTGAAAAACTGTTTTTT
CDR3aa: CSARGFGGGEKLFF

j_gene: TRBJ1-4
v_gene: TRBV12-3/TRBV12-4
d_gene: -
abundance: many
CDR3nt: TGTGCCAGCAGTTTCGAGGGCTTGGGGGAAAAACTGTTTTTT
CDR3aa: CASSFEGLGEKLFF

j_gene: TRBJ1-6
v_gene: TRBV20-1
d_gene: -
abundance: many
CDR3nt: TGCAGTGCTAGAGATCAGGGCGTTAATTCACCCCTCCACTTT
CDR3aa: CSARDQGVNSPLHF

j_gene: TRBJ2-5
v_gene: TRBV7-2
d_gene: -
abundance: many
CDR3nt: TGTGCCAGCAGCATGTTGGGCCTTCAAGAGACCCAGTACTTC
CDR3aa: CASSMLGLQETQYF

j_gene: TRBJ2-2
v_gene: TRBV19
d_gene: TRBD2
abundance: -
CDR3nt: TGTGCCAGTAGTATAGCGACTAGCGGGGGGGTCGGGGAGCTGTTTTTT
CDR3aa: CASSIATSGGVGELFF

j_gene: TRBJ1-2
v_gene: TRBV30
d_gene: TRBD1
abundance: -
CDR3nt: TGTGCCTGGAGGAGGGGCCCAGGGGGGTATGGCTACACCTTC
CDR3aa: CAWRRGPGGYGYTF

j_gene: TRBJ2-5
v_gene: TRBV19
d_gene: -
abundance: many
CDR3nt: TGTGCCAGTAGTTTAAGCCTGCGAGGGGATCAAGAGACCCAGTACTTC
CDR3aa: CASSLSLRGDQETQYF

j_gene: TRBJ1-1
v_gene: TRBV13
d_gene: TRBD1
abundance: -
CDR3nt: TGTGCCAGCAGCCCGCGGGGAGGGGACAGCAACACTGAAGCTTTCTTT
CDR3aa: CASSPRGGDSNTEAFF

j_gene: TRBJ1-2
v_gene: TRBV10-3
d_gene: -
abundance: many
CDR3nt: TGTGCCATCAGCCGGACAAGGTCACGGGAGGGCTACACCTTC
CDR3aa: CAISRTRSREGYTF

j_gene: TRBJ1-5
v_gene: TRBV25-1
d_gene: -
abundance: -
CDR3nt: TGTGCCAGCGTTCAGGGGACGAATCAGCCCCAGCATTTT
CDR3aa: CASVQGTNQPQHF

j_gene: TRBJ1-1
v_gene: TRBV7-9
d_gene: -
abundance: -
CDR3nt: TGTGCCAGCAGCCAAGAGGCAGGAGGGGGTATGACTTTCTTT
CDR3aa: CASSQEAGGGMTFF

j_gene: TRBJ2-7
v_gene: TRBV12-3/TRBV12-4
d_gene: TRBD1
abundance: -
CDR3nt: TGTGCCAGCAGTCGGACAGGGATTTCCTACGAGCAGTACTTC
CDR3aa: CASSRTGISYEQYF

j_gene: TRBJ1-2
v_gene: TRBV20-1
d_gene: TRBD1
abundance: many
CDR3nt: TGCAGTGCCGAACGGGACAGGGGGCCTCCGGATGGCTACACCTTC
CDR3aa: CSAERDRGPPDGYTF

j_gene: TRBJ2-3
v_gene: TRBV2
d_gene: -
abundance: few
CDR3nt: TGTGCCAGCGCGAAGCGGATCACAGATACGCAGTATTTT
CDR3aa: CASAKRITDTQYF